The 26 T cell receptor beta chains below all came from one sample that was sequenced in a study of shared clonotypes between healthy human individuals. The naive CD8 subset, CD45RO-negative cells positively selected for CCR7, excluded terminally differentiated effector memory CD45RA+ cells. The data were produced by immunoSEQ multiplex PCR, yet TCRdb's version contains in-frame clones alone and is incomplete. The sample holds 450,000 to 700,000 clones, 95% to 96% seen once. The specimen was naive CD8+ T cells sorted from blood. The receptors here all came from a woman aged 25 to 39 in good health.

The chain has TRBV19 and TRBJ2-1; no firm D call. The germline gives CDR1 LNHDA, CDR2 SQIVND (reference sequence). CDR3 length: 16 amino acids. Trimming removed 0 bases from V and 3 bases from J, with 12 bases in between. This CDR3 reads CASSIDQAGFYNEQFF. CDR3 bases: TGTGCCAGTAGTATAGATCAGGCCGGGTTCTACAATGAGCAGTTCTTC.

The gene calls are TRBV7-8 and TRBJ2-7; D is unresolved. The germline gives CDR1 SGHVS, CDR2 FQNEAQ. V shed 1 base and J shed 7 bases, with 8 bases lying between them. The CDR3 loop spans 12 amino acids. As DNA, the CDR3 is TGTGCCAGCAGCTTAGGACCTCTGGAGCAGTACTTC. Its translation is CASSLGPLEQYF.

V usage is TRBV10-2 and J usage is TRBJ1-5, with a possible D match to TRBD1 (6 bases). The CDR3 consists of 11 residues. Trimming removed 3 bases from V and 11 bases from J, with 8 bases in between. CDR1 and CDR2 (germline): WSHSY, SAAADI. The CDR3 bases are TGCGCCAGCAGTGAAGGGGGAGCCCAGCATTTT. It codes for CASSEGGAQHF.

The V call is TRBV19, the J call TRBJ1-1; possible D gene TRBD1, 6 bases. Germline V gene data show CDR1 as LNHDA and CDR2 as SQIVND (reference sequence). The CDR3 is made up of 14 amino acids. The ends were cut back, 4 bases at V and 0 bases at J, with 9 bases in the middle. For the CDR3, the DNA is TGTGCCAGTAGTAGGGACAAAGTGAACACTGAAGCTTTCTTT. Encoded protein: CASSRDKVNTEAFF.

This chain joins TRBV29-1 and TRBJ2-5; 9 nucleotides align to TRBD2. Trimming removed 2 bases from V and 5 bases from J; junction bases left unmatched: 6. Per germline, CDR1 SQVTM and CDR2 ANQGSEA. This CDR3 contains 14 residues. The CDR3 DNA reads TGCAGCGTTGAAACATCGGCGGGAGGGGAGACCCAGTACTTC. This sequence encodes CSVETSAGGETQYF.

This clone was picked up one time. Here the CDR3 reads CASRTSGDYGYTF. Here the CDR3 DNA reads TGTGCCAGTAGGACTTCAGGGGACTATGGCTACACCTTC. The V gene is TRBV19, the J gene TRBJ1-2; D might be TRBD1 (6 bases). This CDR3 has 13 residues. In germline, CDR1 is LNHDA, CDR2 SQIVND (reference sequence). V lost 6 bases and J lost 3, with 11 bases in between. Together with reference TRBV19 and TRBJ1-2, the CDR3 gives the full variable domain: DGGITQSPKYLFRKEGQNVTLSCEQNLNHDAMYWYRQDPGQGLRLIYYSQIVNDFQKGDIAEGYSVSREKKESFPLTVTSAQKNPTAFYLCASRTSGDYGYTFGSGTRLTVV.

This clone has only one observation. This chain uses TRBV27 with TRBJ2-7, with D possibly TRBD2 on 5 matching bases. The germline V gene encodes CDR1 MNHEY and CDR2 SMNVEV (reference sequence). The CDR3 runs 15 residues. The V end was cut by 0 bases, the J end by 3 bases, with 12 bases between. CDR3: CASSLSAGLNYEQYF. The CDR3 DNA reads as TGTGCCAGCAGTTTATCGGCTGGACTGAACTACGAGCAGTACTTC.

This chain connects TRBV5-6 to TRBJ2-7; perhaps TRBD2 as D (7 bases). The CDR3 has 15 residues. CDR1 is SGHDT and CDR2 is YYEEEE in the germline V gene. V gave up 4 bases and J gave up 2 bases, with 16 bases separating them. The CDR3 loop reads CASSVEGGQAYEQYF. The CDR3 region has the DNA TGTGCCAGCAGCGTAGAGGGGGGGCAAGCCTACGAGCAGTACTTC.

The J gene is TRBJ1-1, the V gene TRBV2; 9 nucleotides match TRBD1. CDR1 and CDR2 from the germline V gene are SNHLY and FYNNEI. V lost 7 bases, J lost 6 bases, and 3 bases stayed unmatched. CDR3 length equals 12 residues. The CDR3 sequence: CASTRDRAEAFF. The CDR3, as DNA: TGTGCCAGCACCCGGGACAGGGCTGAAGCTTTCTTT.

This clone was detected once. The chain joins TRBV27 to TRBJ2-2; 9 positions agree with TRBD1. From germline, CDR1 is MNHEY and CDR2 SMNVEV (reference sequence). V gave up 3 bases and J gave up 7 bases; unmatched junction bases: 6. The CDR3 is 15 residues long. The DNA for the CDR3 is TGTGCCAGCAGTTTGGGAACAGGGGGCAACGGGGAGCTGTTTTTT. This sequence encodes CASSLGTGGNGELFF.

This clone was detected once. This rearrangement joins TRBV15 to TRBJ2-3; D might be TRBD1 (5 bases). Per germline, CDR1 LNHNV and CDR2 YYDKDF (reference sequence). V lost 2 bases to trimming and J lost 6 bases, with 18 bases between them. The CDR3 is 16 residues long. CDR3 residues: CATSRPEQGHMDTQYF. CDR3 DNA: TGTGCCACCAGCAGACCCGAGCAGGGCCATATGGATACGCAGTATTTT.

The chain carries TRBV13 and TRBJ2-7; D call uncertain. The ends were cut back, 4 bases at V and 3 bases at J, with 7 bases in the middle. The CDR3 sequence is 12 residues long. From germline, CDR1 is PRHDT and CDR2 FYEKMQ (reference sequence). The CDR3 spells CASSSKYYEQYF. The CDR3 nucleotides read TGTGCCAGCAGCTCCAAATACTACGAGCAGTACTTC.

The chain employs TRBV7-9 and TRBJ2-7, with D hard to call. The germline V and J ends were trimmed by 8 bases and 4 bases, with 12 bases remaining between them. The CDR3 consists of 12 residues. CDR1 is SEHNR, CDR2 FQNEAQ, per germline (reference sequence). The CDR3 DNA sequence: TGTGCCAGCGGACCTCTGCCGTACGAGCAGTACTTC. Translation gives CASGPLPYEQYF. The full variable domain, in which reference TRBV7-9 and TRBJ2-7 provide the parts outside the CDR3, is DTGVSQNPRHKITKRGQNVTFRCDPISEHNRLYWYRQTLGQGPEFLTYFQNEAQLEKSRLLSDRFSAERPKGSFSTLEIQRTEQGDSAMYLCASGPLPYEQYFGPGTRLTVT.

The V call is TRBV14, the J call TRBJ2-3, with TRBD1 matching 10 bases. J lost 4 bases, V lost 1 base, and 8 bases had no gene match. The CDR3 sequence is 17 residues long. Germline V lookup: CDR1 SGHDN, CDR2 FVKESK. The CDR3 is CASSQGQGALLADTQYF. The CDR3 nucleotides are TGTGCCAGCAGCCAAGGACAGGGGGCCCTCCTTGCAGATACGCAGTATTTT.

This clone was detected only once. The identical CDR3 is also encoded by other nucleotide sequences in the sample. The chain couples TRBV28 to TRBJ2-2; D uncertain. The germline CDR1 and CDR2 sequences are MDHEN and SYDVKM. The CDR3 contains 14 residues. The V and J ends lost 4 bases and 1 base respectively, with 7 bases between them. CDR3 protein: CASSSGLNTGELFF. As DNA, the CDR3 is TGTGCCAGCAGTTCGGGCCTGAACACCGGGGAGCTGTTTTTT.

This clone was counted a single time. This sequence joins TRBV10-3 and TRBJ2-1; 9 bases align to TRBD2. This CDR3 region has 16 residues. Germline lookup yields CDR1 ENHRY and CDR2 SYGVKD. The V segment lost 2 bases and the J segment 7 bases; nucleotides outside the gene matches: 9. In DNA, the CDR3 is TGTGCCATCAGTGAGCCCCGACAGCGGGAGGAAAATGAGCAGTTCTTC. The encoded protein is CAISEPRQREENEQFF.

V is TRBV15 and J is TRBJ1-5, with 12 bases fitting TRBD1. Germline V gene sequence: CDR1 LNHNV, CDR2 YYDKDF (reference sequence). Trimming at V came to 2 bases and at J to 6 bases, leaving 5 bases not matched to a gene. CDR3 size: 16 residues. The CDR3 coding sequence is TGTGCCACCAGCAGAACCGGGACAGGGGGCTTTCAGCCCCAGCATTTT. Translating gives CATSRTGTGGFQPQHF.

The V and J genes are TRBV7-7 and TRBJ2-7, with TRBD2 matching over 13 bases. V was clipped by 0 bases and J by 5 bases; unmatched bases: 7. Germline CDR1 and CDR2: SSHAT and FNYEAQ (reference sequence). This CDR3 has 17 amino acids. Here the CDR3 DNA reads TGTGCCAGCAGCTTAGCGCGCCGGGGACTAGCGGGAAACGAGCAGTACTTC. Translation gives CASSLARRGLAGNEQYF.

This clone was seen once. The chain uses TRBV5-1 and TRBJ1-1, with 8 positions matching TRBD1. CDR3 size: 14 residues. J lost 5 bases, V lost 4 bases, and 7 bases had no gene match. Germline V gene sequence: CDR1 SGHRS, CDR2 YFSETQ. This CDR3 reads CASSPTGVGTEAFF. CDR3 nucleotides: TGCGCCAGCAGCCCGACAGGGGTTGGAACTGAAGCTTTCTTT.

V gene TRBV10-2 combines with J gene TRBJ2-1; D is unclear. The germline gives CDR1 WSHSY, CDR2 SAAADI. The CDR3 loop spans 13 amino acids. The V and J ends lost 5 bases and 8 bases respectively, with 13 bases between them. The CDR3 nucleotides read TGCGCCAGCAGTCCCCACCCCCACGATGAGCAGTTCTTC. Protein: CASSPHPHDEQFF.

This chain joins TRBV6-5 and TRBJ1-2; 7 bases are a match to TRBD1. Germline CDR1 is MNHEY and CDR2 is SVGAGI. Trimming cost V 6 bases and J 4 bases; bases outside gene matches: 11. The CDR3 sequence is 15 residues long. The CDR3 is CASRETGDTTYGYTF. CDR3 nucleotides: TGTGCCAGCAGGGAAACAGGGGATACCACCTATGGCTACACCTTC.

The chain combines TRBV29-1 with TRBJ1-2, with 8 positions matching TRBD1. Looked up from germline, CDR1 is SQVTM and CDR2 is ANQGSEA. V trimming: 6 bases; J trimming: 2 bases; junction bases outside the gene matches: 14. CDR3 length equals 16 residues. This CDR3 reads CSVEGRFRGPNYGYTF. CDR3 bases: TGCAGCGTGGAGGGGAGATTCAGGGGGCCCAACTATGGCTACACCTTC.

The chain is built from TRBV6-5 and TRBJ2-1; 10 nucleotides agree with TRBD2. CDR3 size: 14 residues. Losses at the gene ends were 6 bases for V and 10 bases for J; bases not matched to a gene: 9. Germline V gene data show CDR1 as MNHEY and CDR2 as SVGAGI. The CDR3 DNA follows: TGTGCCAGCAGCCACACTAGCGGGATACGCGAGCAGTTCTTC. It encodes CASSHTSGIREQFF.

V gene TRBV27 combines with J gene TRBJ2-7, with D maybe TRBD2 (5 bases). Germline assignment: CDR1 MNHEY and CDR2 SMNVEV (reference sequence). V was shortened by 6 bases and J by 4 bases, with 13 bases between the two germline ends. The CDR3 runs to 13 residues. CDR3 residues: CASRRGQLYEQYF. In DNA, the CDR3 is TGTGCCAGCAGGCGAGGGCAGCTTTACGAGCAGTACTTC.

This clone was recorded only once. CDR3 nucleotides: TGTGCCAGCAGCCAAGAACAGTATAATCAGCCCCAGCATTTT. This sequence encodes CASSQEQYNQPQHF. The V and J genes are TRBV4-2 and TRBJ1-5; unclear D gene. V was pared by 0 bases and J by 4 bases, with 7 bases between. Germline V gene sequence: CDR1 LGHNA, CDR2 YNFKEQ. This CDR3 is 14 amino acids long.

This clone was seen a few times. The chain has TRBV19 and TRBJ1-5; TRBD1 matches 7 bases. Per germline, CDR1 LNHDA and CDR2 SQIVND (reference sequence). J lost 3 bases, V lost 3 bases, and 5 bases had no gene match. This CDR3 comprises 15 residues. The CDR3: CASSMWTGANQPQHF. CDR3 in DNA: TGTGCCAGTAGTATGTGGACAGGAGCCAATCAGCCCCAGCATTTT.